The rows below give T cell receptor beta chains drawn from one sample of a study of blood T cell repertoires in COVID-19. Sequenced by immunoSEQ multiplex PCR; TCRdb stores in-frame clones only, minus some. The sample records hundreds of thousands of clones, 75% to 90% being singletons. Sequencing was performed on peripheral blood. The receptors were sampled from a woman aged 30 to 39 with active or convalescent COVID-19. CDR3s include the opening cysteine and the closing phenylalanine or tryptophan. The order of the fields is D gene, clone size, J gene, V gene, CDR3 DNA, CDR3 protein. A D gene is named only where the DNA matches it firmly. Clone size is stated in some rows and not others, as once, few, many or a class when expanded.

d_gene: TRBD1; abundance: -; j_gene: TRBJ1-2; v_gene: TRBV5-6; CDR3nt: TGTGCCAGCAGCAACTTAGACAGGGACGATGGCTACACCTTC; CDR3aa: CASSNLDRDDGYTF
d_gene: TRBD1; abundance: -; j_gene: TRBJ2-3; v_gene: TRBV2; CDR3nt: TGTGCCGGAAAGGACAGGGGAAGGGATACGCAGTATTTT; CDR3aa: CAGKDRGRDTQYF
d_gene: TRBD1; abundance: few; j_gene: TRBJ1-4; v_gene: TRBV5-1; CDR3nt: TGCGCCAGCAGCTTGGTGGGAGACAGGGCTGAAAAACTGTTTTTT; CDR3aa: CASSLVGDRAEKLFF
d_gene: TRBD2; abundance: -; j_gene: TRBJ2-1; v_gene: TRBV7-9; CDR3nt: TGTGCCAGCAGCAGACAAGCGGGAGTTTCGGACAATGAGCAGTTCTTC; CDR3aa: CASSRQAGVSDNEQFF
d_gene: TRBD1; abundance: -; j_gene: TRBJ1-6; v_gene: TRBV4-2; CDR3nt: TGTGCCAGCAGCCAGGACAGGTTAGAATCACCCCTCCACTTT; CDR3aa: CASSQDRLESPLHF
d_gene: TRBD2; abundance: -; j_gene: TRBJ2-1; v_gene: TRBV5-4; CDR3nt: TGTGCCAGTGAGCTAGCGGGAGTCGATGAGCAGTTCTTC; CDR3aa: CASELAGVDEQFF
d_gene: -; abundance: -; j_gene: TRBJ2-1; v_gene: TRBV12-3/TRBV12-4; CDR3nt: TGTGCCAGCAGTTTGCAGGGATCGGATGAGCAGTTCTTC; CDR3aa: CASSLQGSDEQFF
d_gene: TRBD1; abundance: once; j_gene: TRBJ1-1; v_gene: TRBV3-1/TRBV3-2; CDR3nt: TGTGCCAGCAGACAGGGGGCGGGTTCTGAAGCTTTCTTT; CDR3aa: CASRQGAGSEAFF
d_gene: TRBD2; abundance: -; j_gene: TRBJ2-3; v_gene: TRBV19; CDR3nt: TGTGCCAGTAGTATCCTAGCGGGGGAGGATACGCAGTATTTT; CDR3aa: CASSILAGEDTQYF
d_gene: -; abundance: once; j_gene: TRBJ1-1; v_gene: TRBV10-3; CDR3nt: TGTGCCATCAGTGAGAGACTGGCGAACACTGAAGCTTTCTTT; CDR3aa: CAISERLANTEAFF
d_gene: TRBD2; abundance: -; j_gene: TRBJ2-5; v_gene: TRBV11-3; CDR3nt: TGTGCCAGCAGCCCGGGGACTAGCGGGAGGTTCCAAGAGACCCAGTACTTC; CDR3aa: CASSPGTSGRFQETQYF
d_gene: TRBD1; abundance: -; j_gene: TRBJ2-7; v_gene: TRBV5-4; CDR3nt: TGTGCCAGCAGCTTGGGGACATCCGGGACAGGAGGATACGAGCAGTACTTC; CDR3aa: CASSLGTSGTGGYEQYF
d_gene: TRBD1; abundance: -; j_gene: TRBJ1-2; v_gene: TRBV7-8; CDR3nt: TGTGCCAGCAGCCCAATGAAGGGACAGAACTATGGCTACACCTTC; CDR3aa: CASSPMKGQNYGYTF
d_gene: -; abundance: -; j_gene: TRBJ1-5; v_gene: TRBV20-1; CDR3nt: TGCAGTGCCAGTTCAGATAACGATCAGCCCCAGCATTTT; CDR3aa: CSASSDNDQPQHF
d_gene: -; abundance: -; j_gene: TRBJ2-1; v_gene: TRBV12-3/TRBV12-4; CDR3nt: TGTGCCAGCAGGTATTACAATGAGCAGTTCTTC; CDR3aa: CASRYYNEQFF
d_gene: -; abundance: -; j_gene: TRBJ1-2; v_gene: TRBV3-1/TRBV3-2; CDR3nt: TGTGCCAGCAGCCAATTCGCAGAGGGAGAGTATGGCTACACCTTC; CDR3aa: CASSQFAEGEYGYTF
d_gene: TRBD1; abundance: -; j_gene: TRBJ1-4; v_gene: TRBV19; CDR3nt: TGTGCCAGTAGTACCTACAGGGGACCAAATGAAAAACTGTTTTTT; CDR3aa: CASSTYRGPNEKLFF
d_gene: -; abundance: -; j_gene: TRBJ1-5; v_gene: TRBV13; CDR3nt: TGTGCCAGCAGCCAAGAGGGAAATCAGCCCCAGCATTTT; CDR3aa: CASSQEGNQPQHF
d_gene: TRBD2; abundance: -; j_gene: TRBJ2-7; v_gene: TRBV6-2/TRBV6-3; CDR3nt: TGTGCCAGCAGACCTCTAGCGGGAGGCTCCTACGAGCAGTACTTC; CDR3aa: CASRPLAGGSYEQYF
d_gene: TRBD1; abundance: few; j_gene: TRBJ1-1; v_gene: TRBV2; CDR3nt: TGTGCCAGCAGTTGGACAGGACTTGAAGCTTTCTTT; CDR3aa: CASSWTGLEAFF
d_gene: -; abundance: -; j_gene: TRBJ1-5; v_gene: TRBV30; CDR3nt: TGTGCCTGGAGCTTACGTGGGTTCAGGGATAATCAGCCCCAGCATTTT; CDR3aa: CAWSLRGFRDNQPQHF
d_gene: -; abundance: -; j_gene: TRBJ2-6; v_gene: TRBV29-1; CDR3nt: TGCAGCGTTCGGGGTGGGGCCAACGTCCTGACTTTC; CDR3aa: CSVRGGANVLTF
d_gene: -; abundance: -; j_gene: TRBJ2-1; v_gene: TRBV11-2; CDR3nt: TGTGCCAGCAGCCATCCGACGATAAATACGCGGGACAATGAGCAGTTCTTC; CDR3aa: CASSHPTINTRDNEQFF
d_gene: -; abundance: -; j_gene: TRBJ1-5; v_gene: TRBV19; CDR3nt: TGTGCCAGTAGTATAGCGGAGGGCAGGCCCTATAGCAATCAGCCCCAGCATTTT; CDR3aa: CASSIAEGRPYSNQPQHF
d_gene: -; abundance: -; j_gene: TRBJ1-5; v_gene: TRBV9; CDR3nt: TGTGCCAGCAGCGCCAACAGTCTATCTGGCCAGCCCCAGCATTTT; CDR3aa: CASSANSLSGQPQHF
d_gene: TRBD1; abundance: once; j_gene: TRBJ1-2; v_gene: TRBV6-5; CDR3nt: TGTGCCAGCAGGACAGGGTACTATGGCTACACCTTC; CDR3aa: CASRTGYYGYTF
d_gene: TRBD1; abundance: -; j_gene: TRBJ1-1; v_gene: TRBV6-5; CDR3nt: TGTGCCAGCAGTTGGACAGGGTTGAATGAAGCTTTCTTT; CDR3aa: CASSWTGLNEAFF
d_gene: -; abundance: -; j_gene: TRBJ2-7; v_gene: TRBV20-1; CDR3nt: TGCAGTGCTAGTTCCGGGGGCGAGCAGTACTTC; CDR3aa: CSASSGGEQYF
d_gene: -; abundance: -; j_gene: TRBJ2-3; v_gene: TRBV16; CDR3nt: TGTGCCAGCAGCCAATCGTGGGACTCCACAGATACGCAGTATTTT; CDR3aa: CASSQSWDSTDTQYF
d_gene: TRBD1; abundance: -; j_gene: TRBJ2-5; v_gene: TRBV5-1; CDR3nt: TGCGCCAGCAGCCGGCGATTGACAGGGCAAGAGACCCAGTACTTC; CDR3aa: CASSRRLTGQETQYF
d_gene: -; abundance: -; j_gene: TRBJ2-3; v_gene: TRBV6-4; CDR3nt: TGTGCCAGCCGCTCGGGATACGGAACAGATACGCAGTATTTT; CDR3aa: CASRSGYGTDTQYF
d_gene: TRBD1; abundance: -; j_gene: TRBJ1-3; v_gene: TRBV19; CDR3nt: TGTGCCAGTAGTACCTCGGACAGGGGCTCTGGAAACACCATATATTTT; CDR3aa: CASSTSDRGSGNTIYF
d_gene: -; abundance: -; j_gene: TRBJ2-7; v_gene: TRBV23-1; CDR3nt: TGCGCCAGCAGTCAATCCCGAGACGGAGGATTCTCCTACGAGCAGTACTTC; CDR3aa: CASSQSRDGGFSYEQYF
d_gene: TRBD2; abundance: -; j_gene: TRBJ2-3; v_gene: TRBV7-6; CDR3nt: TGTGCCAGCAGCCCTCGGACTAGCGGCACAGATACGCAGTATTTT; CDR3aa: CASSPRTSGTDTQYF
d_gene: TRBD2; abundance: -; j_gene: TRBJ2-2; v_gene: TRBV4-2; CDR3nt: TGTGCCAGCAGCCGACTAGCGGGAGTCCCCGGGGAGCTGTTTTTT; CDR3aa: CASSRLAGVPGELFF
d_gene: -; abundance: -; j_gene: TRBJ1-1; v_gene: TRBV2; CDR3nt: TGTGCCAGCAGTGGATCAGGGTTCACTGAAGCTTTCTTT; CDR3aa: CASSGSGFTEAFF
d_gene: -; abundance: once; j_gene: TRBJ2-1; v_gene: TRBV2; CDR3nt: TGTGCCAGCAGCAGGGGCGATGAGCAGTTCTTC; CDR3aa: CASSRGDEQFF
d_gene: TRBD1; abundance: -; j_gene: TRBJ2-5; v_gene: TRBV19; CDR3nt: TGTGCCAGTAGTAGGACAGGGACGGAGGAGACCCAGTACTTC; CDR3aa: CASSRTGTEETQYF
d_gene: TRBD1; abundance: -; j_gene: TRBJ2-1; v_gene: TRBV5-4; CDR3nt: TGTGCCAGCAGCTTGGAGGGGGCCCAACGGTTGAAGCAGTTCTTC; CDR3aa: CASSLEGAQRLKQFF
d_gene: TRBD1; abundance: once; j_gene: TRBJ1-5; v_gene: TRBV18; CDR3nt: TGTGCCAGCTCACCACCGGGGACAGGGACCAATCAGCCCCAGCATTTT; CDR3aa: CASSPPGTGTNQPQHF
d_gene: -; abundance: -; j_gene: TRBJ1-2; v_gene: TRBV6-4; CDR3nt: TGTGCCAGCAGTGACTATGGACAGAGCTATGGCTACACCTTC; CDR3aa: CASSDYGQSYGYTF
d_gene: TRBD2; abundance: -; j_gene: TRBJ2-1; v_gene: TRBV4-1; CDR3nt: TGCGCCAGCAGCCCCCAAGGAGGACGGACTAGCGGATACAATGAGCAGTTCTTC; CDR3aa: CASSPQGGRTSGYNEQFF